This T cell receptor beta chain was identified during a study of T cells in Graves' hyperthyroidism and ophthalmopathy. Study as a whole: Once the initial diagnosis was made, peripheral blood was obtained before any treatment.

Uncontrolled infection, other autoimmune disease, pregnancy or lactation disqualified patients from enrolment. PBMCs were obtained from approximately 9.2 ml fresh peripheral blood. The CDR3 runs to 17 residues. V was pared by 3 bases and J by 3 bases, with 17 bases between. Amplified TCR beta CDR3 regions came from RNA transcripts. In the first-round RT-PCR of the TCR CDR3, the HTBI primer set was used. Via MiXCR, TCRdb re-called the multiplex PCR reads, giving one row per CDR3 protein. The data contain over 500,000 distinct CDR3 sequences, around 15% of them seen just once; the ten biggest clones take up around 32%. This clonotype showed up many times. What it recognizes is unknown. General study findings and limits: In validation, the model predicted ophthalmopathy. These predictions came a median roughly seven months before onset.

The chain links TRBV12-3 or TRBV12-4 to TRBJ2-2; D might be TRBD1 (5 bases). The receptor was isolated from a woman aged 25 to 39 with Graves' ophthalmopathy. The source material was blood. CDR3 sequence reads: CASSFGQGRNYTGELFF. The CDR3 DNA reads TGTGCCAGCAGTTTCGGGCAGGGTCGGAACTACACCGGGGAGCTGTTTTTT.